The 7 T cell receptor beta chains below all came from one sample that was sequenced in a study of T cells in Graves' hyperthyroidism and ophthalmopathy. Amplification yielded TCR beta CDR3 regions, with RNA transcripts as the source. The HTBI primer set served for first-round RT-PCR of the TCR CDR3. MiXCR was run by TCRdb on the multiplex PCR reads, yielding one entry per CDR3 protein. The sample has more than 350,000 distinct CDR3 sequences; over 12% are singletons. The sequencing input was blood. The receptors were sampled from a woman aged 55-70 years with Graves' ophthalmopathy.

The chain employs TRBV6-1 and TRBJ1-2, with D possibly TRBD1 on 5 matching bases. Between the trimmed V and J ends, which lost 2 bases and 7 bases, there was a span of 11 bases. CDR1 is MNHNS, CDR2 SASEGT, per germline. The CDR3 loop spans 13 amino acids. CDR3 sequence: CASSELGRAGYTF. CDR3 nucleotide sequence: TGTGCCAGCAGTGAATTGGGCAGGGCTGGCTACACCTTC.

The genes are TRBV19 and TRBJ2-1; a possible D gene is TRBD1 (6 bases). The V end was cut by 4 bases, the J end by 10 bases, with 17 bases between. Germline V gives CDR1 LNHDA, CDR2 SQIVND (reference sequence). This CDR3 comprises 14 residues. The CDR3 sequence is CASSNIQGPWEQFF. CDR3 bases: TGTGCCAGTAGTAATATACAGGGCCCCTGGGAGCAGTTCTTC.

V usage is TRBV6-1 and J usage is TRBJ2-1; no clear D gene. CDR3 length: 12 amino acids. The V end lost 6 bases, the J end lost 6 bases, and 9 bases lay between the germline ends. The germline CDR1 and CDR2 sequences are MNHNS and SASEGT. The CDR3 DNA is TGTGCCAGCAGCCGCCGGACCAATGAGCAGTTCTTC. This sequence encodes CASSRRTNEQFF.

This clonotype was counted ten times or more. The chain recombines TRBV3-1 with TRBJ2-1; no clear D. Germline V CDR1 and CDR2: LGHDT, YNNKEL (reference sequence). This CDR3 has 17 residues. V was cut by 4 bases and J by 1 base, with 17 bases left in between. The CDR3 DNA sequence: TGTGCCAGCAGCCGATCACTGGCGGAGCTGTCCTACAATGAGCAGTTCTTC. Its translation is CASSRSLAELSYNEQFF.

Ten or more counts support this clonotype. This rearrangement joins TRBV14 to TRBJ2-7; 12 bases agree with TRBD2. This CDR3 spans 15 amino acids. The junction had 4 bases not matched to a gene; V was cut back by 1 base and J by 6 bases. Germline V gene data show CDR1 as SGHDN and CDR2 as FVKESK. For the CDR3, the DNA is TGTGCCAGCAGCCAAGGACTAGCGGGAGTTGGCGAGCAGTACTTC. The encoded protein is CASSQGLAGVGEQYF.

This clonotype appeared a few times. The germline gene is not matched at one end of the junction; a read error may be the cause. This CDR3 is CASSRRGLGSGVNVLTF. The CDR3 DNA sequence: TGTGCCAGCAGTCGACGGGGGCTTGGGTCTGGGGTCAACGTCCTGACTTTC. This chain joins TRBV28 and TRBJ2-6, with D perhaps assigned TRBD1 or TRBD2 (6 bases each). The CDR3 loop spans 17 amino acids. Germline CDR1 reads MDHEN; CDR2 reads SYDVKM. Combining the CDR3 with reference TRBV28 and TRBJ2-6 gives the whole variable domain DVKVTQSSRYLVKRTGEKVFLECVQDMDHENMFWYRQDPGLGLRLIYFSYDVKMKEKGDIPEGYSVSREKKERFSLILESASTNQTSMYLCASSRRGLGSGVNVLTFGAGSRLTVL.

This clonotype was picked up many times. The chain couples TRBV27 to TRBJ2-7; possibly TRBD2 for D (6 bases). The CDR3 length is 16 residues. The V end was cut by 6 bases, the J end by 4 bases, with 22 bases between. Germline V gene sequence: CDR1 MNHEY, CDR2 SMNVEV (reference sequence). The CDR3 DNA follows: TGTGCCAGCAGCAGCGCCGCCGGGAGTTGGGTTTACGAGCAGTACTTC. It is translated as CASSSAAGSWVYEQYF.